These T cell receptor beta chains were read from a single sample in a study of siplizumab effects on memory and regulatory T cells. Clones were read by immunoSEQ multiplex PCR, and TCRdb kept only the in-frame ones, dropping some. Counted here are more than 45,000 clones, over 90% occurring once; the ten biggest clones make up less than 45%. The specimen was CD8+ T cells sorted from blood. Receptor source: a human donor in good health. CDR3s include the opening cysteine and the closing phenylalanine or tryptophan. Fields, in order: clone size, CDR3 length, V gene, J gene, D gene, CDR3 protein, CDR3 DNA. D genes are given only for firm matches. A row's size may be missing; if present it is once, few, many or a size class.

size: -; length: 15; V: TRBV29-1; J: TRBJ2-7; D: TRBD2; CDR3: CSALLAGLDPYEQYF; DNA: TGCAGCGCCCTCTTAGCGGGATTAGACCCCTACGAGCAGTACTTC
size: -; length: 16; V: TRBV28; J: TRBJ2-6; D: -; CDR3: CASSLSGGGLGNVLTF; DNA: TGTGCCAGCAGTTTATCTGGAGGGGGATTAGGCAACGTCCTGACTTTC
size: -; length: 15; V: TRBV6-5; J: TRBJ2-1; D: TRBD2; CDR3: CASSYEGGYYNEQFF; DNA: TGTGCCAGCAGTTACGAGGGAGGGTACTACAATGAGCAGTTCTTC
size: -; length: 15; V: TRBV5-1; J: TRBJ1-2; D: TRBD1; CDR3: CASSFEGTGLYGYTF; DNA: TGCGCCAGCAGCTTTGAGGGGACAGGCCTCTATGGCTACACCTTC
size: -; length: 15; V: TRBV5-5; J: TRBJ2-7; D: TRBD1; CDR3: CASSLDRGLSYEQYF; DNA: TGTGCCAGCAGCTTGGACAGGGGGCTATCCTACGAGCAGTACTTC
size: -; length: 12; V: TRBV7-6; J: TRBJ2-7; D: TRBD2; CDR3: CASSPGGYKQYF; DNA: TGTGCCAGCAGCCCCGGGGGGTACAAGCAGTACTTC
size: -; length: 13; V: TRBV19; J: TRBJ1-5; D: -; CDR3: CASRENRDQPQHF; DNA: TGTGCCAGTAGGGAAAATAGGGATCAGCCCCAGCATTTT
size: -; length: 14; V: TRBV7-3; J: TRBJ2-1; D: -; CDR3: CASSLRLGDNEQFF; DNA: TGTGCCAGCAGCTTAAGGTTAGGCGACAATGAGCAGTTCTTC
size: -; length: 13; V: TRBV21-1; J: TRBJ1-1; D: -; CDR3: CASRRTANTEAFF; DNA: TGTGCCAGCAGGAGGACAGCGAACACTGAAGCTTTCTTT
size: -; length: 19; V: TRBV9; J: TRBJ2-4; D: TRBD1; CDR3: CASSGTGTEAEGAKNIQYF; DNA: TGTGCCAGCAGCGGGACCGGGACAGAGGCCGAGGGGGCCAAAAACATTCAGTACTTC
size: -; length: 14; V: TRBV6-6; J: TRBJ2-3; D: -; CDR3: CASSWDISTDTQYF; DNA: TGTGCCAGCAGTTGGGACATTAGCACAGATACGCAGTATTTT
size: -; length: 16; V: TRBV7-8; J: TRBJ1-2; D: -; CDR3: CASSLGPGTENYGYTF; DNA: TGTGCCAGCAGCCTAGGACCTGGGACGGAGAACTATGGCTACACCTTC
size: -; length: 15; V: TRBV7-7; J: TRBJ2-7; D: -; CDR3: CASSETLSGSYEQYF; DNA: TGTGCTAGCAGCGAGACACTCAGCGGCTCCTACGAGCAGTACTTC
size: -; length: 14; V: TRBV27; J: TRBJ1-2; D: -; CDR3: CASSPEGPPSGYTF; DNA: TGTGCCAGCAGCCCGGAGGGGCCACCGTCGGGCTACACCTTC
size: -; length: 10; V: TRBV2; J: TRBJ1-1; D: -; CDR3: CASFQGEAFF; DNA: TGTGCCAGTTTTCAGGGCGAAGCTTTCTTT
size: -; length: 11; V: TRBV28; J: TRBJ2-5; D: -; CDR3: CASSFFGEQYF; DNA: TGTGCCAGCAGTTTCTTTGGTGAGCAGTACTTC
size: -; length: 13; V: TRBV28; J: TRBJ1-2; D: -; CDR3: CASSLKREGGYTF; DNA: TGTGCCAGCAGTTTAAAGAGGGAGGGCGGCTACACCTTC
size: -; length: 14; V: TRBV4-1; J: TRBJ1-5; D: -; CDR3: CASSLDGSNQPQHF; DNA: TGCGCCAGCAGTCTGGACGGTAGCAATCAGCCCCAGCATTTT
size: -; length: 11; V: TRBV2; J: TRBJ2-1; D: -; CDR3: CASSDRDEQFF; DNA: TGTGCCAGCAGTGACAGGGATGAGCAGTTCTTC
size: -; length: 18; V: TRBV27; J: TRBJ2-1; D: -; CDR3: CASSPFVPAQYTYNEQFF; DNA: TGTGCCAGCAGTCCCTTTGTGCCCGCACAGTACACCTACAATGAGCAGTTCTTC
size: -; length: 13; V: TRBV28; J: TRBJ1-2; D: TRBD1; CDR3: CASSADRGEGYTF; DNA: TGTGCCAGCAGTGCGGACAGGGGGGAAGGCTACACCTTC
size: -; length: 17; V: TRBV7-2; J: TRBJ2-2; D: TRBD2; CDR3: CASSPPLVSGRSGELFF; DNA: TGTGCCAGCAGCCCCCCCTTAGTCAGCGGGAGGTCCGGGGAGCTGTTTTTT
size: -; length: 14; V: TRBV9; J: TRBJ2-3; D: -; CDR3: CASSAPPGTDTQYF; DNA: TGTGCCAGCAGCGCCCCCCCCGGCACAGATACGCAGTATTTT
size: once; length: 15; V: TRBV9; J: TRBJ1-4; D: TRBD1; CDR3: CASSASGTGYEKLFF; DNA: TGTGCCAGCAGCGCGTCCGGGACAGGGTATGAAAAACTGTTTTTT
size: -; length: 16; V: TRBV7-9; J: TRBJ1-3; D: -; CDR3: CASSLGGHGVGNTIYF; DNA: TGTGCCAGCAGCTTAGGGGGGCACGGAGTGGGAAACACCATATATTTT
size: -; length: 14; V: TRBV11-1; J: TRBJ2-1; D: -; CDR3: CASSLRGNYNEQFF; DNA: TGTGCCAGCAGCTTGAGGGGAAACTACAATGAGCAGTTCTTC
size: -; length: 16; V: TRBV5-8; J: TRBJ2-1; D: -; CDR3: CASSLDGSGPYNEQFF; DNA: TGTGCCAGCAGCTTGGATGGTTCGGGCCCATACAATGAGCAGTTCTTC
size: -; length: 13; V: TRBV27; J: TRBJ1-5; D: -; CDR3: CASSFRPDQPQHF; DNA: TGTGCCAGCAGTTTCAGGCCGGATCAGCCCCAGCATTTT
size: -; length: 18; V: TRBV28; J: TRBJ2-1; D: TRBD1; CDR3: CASSLSRTGTGKDDEQFF; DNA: TGTGCCAGCAGTTTAAGCCGCACCGGGACAGGGAAGGACGATGAGCAGTTCTTC
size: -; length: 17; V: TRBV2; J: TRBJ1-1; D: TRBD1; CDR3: CASSEVPGQVTNTEAFF; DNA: TGTGCCAGCAGTGAAGTCCCGGGACAGGTTACGAACACTGAAGCTTTCTTT
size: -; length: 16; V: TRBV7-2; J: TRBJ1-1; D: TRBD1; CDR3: CASSLGWTGKNTEAFF; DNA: TGTGCCAGCAGCTTAGGTTGGACAGGGAAGAACACTGAAGCTTTCTTT
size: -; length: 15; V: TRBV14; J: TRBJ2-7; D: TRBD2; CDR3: CASSQGTSGFYEQYF; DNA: TGTGCCAGCAGCCAAGGGACTAGCGGGTTCTACGAGCAGTACTTC
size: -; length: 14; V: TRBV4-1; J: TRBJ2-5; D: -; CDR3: CASSRAPKTDTQYF; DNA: TGCGCCAGCAGCCGGGCCCCCAAGACAGACACCCAGTACTTC
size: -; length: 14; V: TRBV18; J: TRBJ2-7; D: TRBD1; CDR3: CASSPRDRGYEQYF; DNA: TGTGCCAGCTCACCCCGGGACAGGGGGTACGAGCAGTACTTC
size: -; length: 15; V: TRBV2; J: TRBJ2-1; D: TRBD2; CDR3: CASRREGIPDNEQFF; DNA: TGTGCCAGCAGGCGGGAGGGGATTCCCGACAATGAGCAGTTCTTC
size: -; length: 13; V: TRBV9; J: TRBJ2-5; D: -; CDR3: CASSVDHRGPQYF; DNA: TGTGCCAGCAGCGTGGATCATCGTGGGCCCCAGTACTTC
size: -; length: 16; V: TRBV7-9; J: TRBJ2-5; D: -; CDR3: CASSPKADGYQETQYF; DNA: TGTGCCAGCAGCCCCAAAGCCGACGGATACCAAGAGACCCAGTACTTC
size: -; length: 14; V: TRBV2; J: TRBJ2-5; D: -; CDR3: CASTTLGSRETQYF; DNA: TGTGCCAGCACCACCCTAGGGTCCCGAGAGACCCAGTACTTC
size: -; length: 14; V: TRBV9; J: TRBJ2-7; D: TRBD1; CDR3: CASSVTGTGDEQYF; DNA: TGTGCCAGCAGCGTAACCGGGACAGGCGACGAGCAGTACTTC
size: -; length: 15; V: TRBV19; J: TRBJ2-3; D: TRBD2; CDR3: CASSTTAGATDTQYF; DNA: TGTGCCAGTAGTACCACAGCGGGAGCTACAGATACGCAGTATTTT
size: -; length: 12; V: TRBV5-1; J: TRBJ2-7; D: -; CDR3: CASSLELGEQYF; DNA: TGCGCCAGCAGCTTGGAACTGGGCGAGCAGTACTTC
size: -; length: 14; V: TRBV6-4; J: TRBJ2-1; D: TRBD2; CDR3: CASSLLAGNNEQFF; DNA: TGTGCCAGCAGTTTACTAGCGGGGAACAATGAGCAGTTCTTC
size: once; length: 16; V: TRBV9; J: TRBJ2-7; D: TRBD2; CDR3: CASSVASGRPQDEQYF; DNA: TGTGCCAGCAGCGTAGCCAGCGGGAGGCCGCAGGACGAGCAGTACTTC
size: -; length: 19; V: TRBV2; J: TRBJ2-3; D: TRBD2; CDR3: CASRDRLAGRSTSTDTQYF; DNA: TGTGCCAGCAGGGATAGACTAGCGGGTCGTTCGACTAGCACAGATACGCAGTATTTT
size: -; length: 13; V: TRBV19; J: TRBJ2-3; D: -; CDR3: CASSWHSTDTQYF; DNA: TGTGCCAGTAGTTGGCACTCCACAGATACGCAGTATTTT
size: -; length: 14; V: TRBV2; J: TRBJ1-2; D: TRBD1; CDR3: CASGRGGSADGYTF; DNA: TGTGCCAGCGGAAGAGGGGGCTCGGCAGATGGCTACACCTTC
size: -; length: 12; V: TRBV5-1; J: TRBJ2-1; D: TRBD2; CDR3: CASSSRGGEQFF; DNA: TGCGCCAGCAGCTCCCGGGGGGGTGAGCAGTTCTTC
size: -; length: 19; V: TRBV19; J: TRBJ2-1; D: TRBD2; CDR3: CASSSPWRGAPGSYNEQFF; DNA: TGTGCCAGTAGCAGCCCGTGGCGGGGGGCTCCTGGGTCCTACAATGAGCAGTTCTTC
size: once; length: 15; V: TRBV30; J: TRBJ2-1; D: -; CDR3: CAWKAQVTSYNEQFF; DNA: TGTGCCTGGAAGGCCCAGGTGACCAGCTACAATGAGCAGTTCTTC
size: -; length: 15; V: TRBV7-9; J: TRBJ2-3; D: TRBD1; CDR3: CASSAGQGFTDTQYF; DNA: TGTGCCAGCAGCGCGGGACAGGGCTTCACAGATACGCAGTATTTT
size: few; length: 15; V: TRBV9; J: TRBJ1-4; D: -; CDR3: CASSVGTGANEKLFF; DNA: TGTGCCAGCAGCGTAGGAACGGGGGCTAATGAAAAACTGTTTTTT
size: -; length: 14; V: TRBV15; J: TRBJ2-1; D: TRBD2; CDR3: CATSTAGGYNEQFF; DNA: TGTGCCACCAGCACAGCGGGAGGGTACAATGAGCAGTTCTTC
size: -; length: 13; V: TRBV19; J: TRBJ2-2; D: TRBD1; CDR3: CASSPGTGGELFF; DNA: TGTGCCAGTAGTCCCGGGACAGGGGGTGAGCTGTTTTTT